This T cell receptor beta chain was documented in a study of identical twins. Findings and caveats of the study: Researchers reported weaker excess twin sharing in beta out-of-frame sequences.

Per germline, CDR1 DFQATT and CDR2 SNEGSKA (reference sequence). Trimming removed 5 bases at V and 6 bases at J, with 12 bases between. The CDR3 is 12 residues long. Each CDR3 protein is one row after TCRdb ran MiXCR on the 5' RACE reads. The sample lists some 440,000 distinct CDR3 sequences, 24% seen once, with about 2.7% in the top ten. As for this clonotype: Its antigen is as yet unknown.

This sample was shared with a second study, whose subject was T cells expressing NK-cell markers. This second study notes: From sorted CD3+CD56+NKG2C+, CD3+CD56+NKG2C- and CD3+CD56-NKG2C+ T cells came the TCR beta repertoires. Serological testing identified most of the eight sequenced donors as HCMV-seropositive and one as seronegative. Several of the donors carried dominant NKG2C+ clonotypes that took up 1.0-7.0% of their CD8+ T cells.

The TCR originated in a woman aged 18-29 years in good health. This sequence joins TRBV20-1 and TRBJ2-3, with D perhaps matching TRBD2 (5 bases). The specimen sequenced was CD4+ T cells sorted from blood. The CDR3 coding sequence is TGCAGTGCTCGCGAGGGTCAGGATACGCAGTATTTT. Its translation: CSAREGQDTQYF.